This entry concerns a single T cell receptor (beta chain). Only CD45RO-negative cells positively selected for CCR7 counted as naive CD8 cells, so terminally differentiated effector memory CD45RA+ cells were excluded. The data were taken from a study of shared clonotypes between healthy human individuals. TCRdb's copy holds only in-frame clones and misses some; the assay was immunoSEQ multiplex PCR. The repertoire holds hundreds of thousands of clones, with about 98% as singletons. Trimming took 0 bases from V and 2 from J, leaving 8 bases between them. The CDR3 has 13 amino acids. In germline, CDR1 is GTSNPN, CDR2 SVGIG (reference sequence).

The source material was naive CD8+ T cells sorted from blood. This clonotype was sampled from a man in his thirties or forties in good health. The chain has TRBV30 and TRBJ2-7, with no clear D. CDR3 protein: CAWSVARAYEQYF. The DNA of the CDR3 is TGTGCCTGGAGTGTAGCCAGAGCCTACGAGCAGTACTTC. Complete variable domain (other parts from reference TRBV30 and TRBJ2-7): SQTIHQWPATLVQPVGSPLSLECTVEGTSNPNLYWYRQAAGRGLQLLFYSVGIGQISSEVPQNLSASRPQDRQFILSSKKLLLSDSGFYLCAWSVARAYEQYFGPGTRLTVT.